This T cell receptor (beta chain) was found in a study of PD-1 blockade in classical Hodgkin lymphoma. Broader study findings: Relapsed/refractory patients reportedly had the lowest baseline TCR diversity, below newly diagnosed patients, who were below healthy donors. No one has yet defined what causes the repertoire differences, which may be disease activity or prior therapy.

Using immunoSEQ multiplex PCR, the repertoire was profiled, and TCRdb retains in-frame clones only, with some absent. The sample lists over 15,000 clones; 75% to 95% were seen once. The CDR3 runs 16 residues. Trimming pared 5 bases from V and 1 base from J, leaving 14 bases between. Per the germline V gene, CDR1 is SGHAT and CDR2 is FQNNGV. Time point defined: newly diagnosed, previously untreated cHL patient sample. As concerns this clone: Its antigen is not identified.

The V and J genes are TRBV11-2 and TRBJ2-2; maybe TRBD1 (6 bases). This TCR came from a human donor with classical Hodgkin lymphoma. Material: peripheral blood mononuclear cells (PBMCs). In DNA, the CDR3 is TGTGCCAGCAGCAACACAGGGTGGGGGAACACCGGGGAGCTGTTTTTT. It specifies CASSNTGWGNTGELFF.